The source of this T cell receptor (beta chain) is a study of T cell responses to AZD1222 COVID-19 vaccine. Study-level points and caveats: Researchers took repertoire samples only after the peak T cell response had come. Recipients of two AZD1222 doses showed rising Spike-specific TCR breadth and depth.

Germline lookup yields CDR1 LNHDA and CDR2 SQIVND (reference sequence). The CDR3 is made up of 20 amino acids. V lost 5 bases, J lost 4 bases, and 19 bases stayed unmatched. This clone was picked up one time. The antigen is not known. Sequencing used immunoSEQ multiplex PCR; TCRdb keeps in-frame clones, though not all of them. The table includes about 130,000 clones, 92% detected once. This chain links TRBV19 with TRBJ2-6; TRBD1 aligns across 8 bases. The sequence came from an adult who received the AZD1222 COVID-19 vaccine. The sequenced sample was peripheral blood, obtained 28 days after the second AZD1222 dose. CDR3 sequence reads: CASSPRPMGQGAIGANVLTF. In DNA form, the CDR3 reads TGTGCCAGTAGTCCTCGCCCCATGGGGCAGGGGGCGATAGGGGCCAACGTCCTGACTTTC.